This TCR beta chain was sequenced during a study of OX40 agonist ivuxolimab in advanced cancers. Generated by immunoSEQ multiplex PCR, the TCRdb table keeps only in-frame clones and is missing some. The table shows fewer than 120,000 clones, with roughly 90% occurring only once. Whole-study results and caveats: Partial responders dosed at 0.1-3.0 mg/kg displayed clonal expansion ranking among the lowest. In CD8+ T cells, expanded clones were on average more numerous than in CD4+.

As for this clone: The antigen is undetermined.

Germline CDR1 and CDR2: LNHDA and SQIVND (reference sequence). This CDR3 region has 15 residues. J lost 7 bases, V lost 7 bases, and 10 bases had no gene match. V gene TRBV19 combines with J gene TRBJ2-2; 9 bases are shared with TRBD2. The sequence derives from an adult with an advanced solid tumor such as melanoma, head and neck, liver or kidney cancer. The source material was CD4+ or CD8+ T cells sorted from blood, sampled in a trial of the OX40 agonist ivuxolimab. The CDR3 is CASIDGSGGSGELFF. The CDR3 nucleotides read TGTGCCAGTATAGATGGGAGCGGGGGGAGCGGGGAGCTGTTTTTT.